This T cell receptor (beta chain) was found in a study of identical twins. The germline V gene has CDR1 SQVTM and CDR2 ANQGSEA. CDR3 length: 11 residues. Trimming shortened V by 4 bases and J by 6 bases, and 9 bases separated the two germline ends. Each donor was a healthy Caucasian. This clonotype was recorded many times. Template switching introduced a universal primer site, and the cDNA bore unique molecular identifiers. One entry per CDR3 protein results from TCRdb running MiXCR on the 5' RACE reads. The sample carries roughly 1,500,000 distinct CDR3 sequences, 32% recorded once. Material for sequencing was cord blood. The gene calls are TRBV29-1 and TRBJ1-2; no clear D gene. The sequence was collected from a newborn girl in good health. The CDR3 region is CSVAGFNGYTF. CDR3 sequence (DNA): TGCAGCGTTGCGGGATTTAATGGCTACACCTTC.